This TCR beta chain was identified in a study of circulating CD8 cells and anti-PD-1 response in melanoma. Sample share makes this clonotype medium-sized. Antigen: not known. The length of the CDR3 is 17 residues. In germline, CDR1 is SGHRS, CDR2 YFSETQ. Trimming cost V 0 bases and J 2 bases, with 15 bases left between them. TCR libraries were prepared from about 16 ng of total RNA with the QIAseq Immune Repertoire TCR panel. MiXCR was run by TCRdb on the reads, yielding one entry per CDR3 protein. Seen here are about 480 distinct CDR3 sequences, around 7% observed once, and the top ten hold around 21%. Study-wide results and limits: Subset repertoires were largely private at M1, with under 7.5% shared.

From live CD3+CD8+TCRalphabeta+ cells, four PD-1 and/or TIGIT subsets were sorted. This chain connects TRBV5-1 to TRBJ2-1; perhaps TRBD1 as D (6 bases). This receptor was identified in a human donor with melanoma. Here the sequenced sample was CD8+ T cells from PBMCs, taken at baseline or after one month of anti-PD-1 therapy (not recorded which). CDR3 DNA sequence: TGCGCCAGCAGCTTGGGTTATGACAGGCCACCCTACAATGAGCAGTTCTTC. It yields the protein CASSLGYDRPPYNEQFF.